This T cell receptor beta chain was sequenced in a study of blood T cell repertoires in COVID-19. The protocol was immunoSEQ multiplex PCR, while the TCRdb copy is restricted to in-frame clones and leaves out a portion. The sample carries under 300,000 clones, around 86% recorded once. CDR3 length: 12 amino acids. Trimming removed 3 bases from V and 5 bases from J, with 7 bases in between. CDR1 is MDHEN and CDR2 is SYDVKM in the germline V gene. This clone was counted a few times. V usage is TRBV28 and J usage is TRBJ1-1; D gene uncertain. The sequenced sample consisted of peripheral blood. The receptor was derived from a man between 18 and 35 years old with active or convalescent COVID-19. Here the CDR3 reads CASSFWQTEAFF. In DNA form, the CDR3 reads TGTGCCAGCAGTTTTTGGCAGACTGAAGCTTTCTTT.